Following are 8 T cell receptor beta chains from one sample sequenced in a study of T cells in Graves' hyperthyroidism and ophthalmopathy. TCR beta CDR3 regions were amplified from RNA. During a first-round RT-PCR of the TCR CDR3, the HTBI primer set was used. TCRdb fed the multiplex PCR reads into MiXCR, producing one record per CDR3 protein. The data contain about 96,000 distinct CDR3 sequences, under 65% of them singletons. Specimen: blood. The origin of the receptors is a woman between 40 and 55 years old with Graves' hyperthyroidism.

The V and J genes are TRBV15 and TRBJ1-2; unclear D gene. Germline V gene sequence: CDR1 LNHNV, CDR2 YYDKDF (reference sequence). The CDR3 consists of 14 residues. V gave up 5 bases and J gave up 0 bases, with 10 bases separating them. CDR3 amino acids: CATSLDWPNYGYTF. CDR3 nucleotides: TGTGCCACCAGCCTCGATTGGCCTAACTATGGCTACACCTTC.

The chain is built from TRBV4-3 and TRBJ2-2; 11 bases are shared with TRBD2. Unmatched junction bases numbered 5, after V lost 4 bases and J lost 4 bases. In germline, CDR1 is LGHNA, CDR2 YSLEER. This CDR3 region has 16 residues. CDR3 coding DNA: TGCGCCAGCAGCCCAGGGACTAGCGGACCCACCGGGGAGCTGTTTTTT. Protein: CASSPGTSGPTGELFF.

This chain links TRBV7-8 with TRBJ2-5; D is possibly TRBD2 (5 bases). The germline gives CDR1 SGHVS, CDR2 FQNEAQ. V lost 6 bases to trimming and J lost 5 bases, with 16 bases between them. This CDR3 is built from 14 residues. The CDR3 protein is CASSKGLKGETQYF. Written as DNA, the CDR3 is TGTGCCAGCAGTAAAGGACTTAAAGGGGAGACCCAGTACTTC.

The rearrangement joins TRBV25-1 to TRBJ2-7, with TRBD1 as a possible D gene (8 bases). The germline CDR1 and CDR2 sequences are MGHDK and SYGVNS. Trimming shortened V by 1 base and J by 3 bases, and 16 bases separated the two germline ends. CDR3 size: 16 residues. CDR3: CASSELDREGYYEQYF. The CDR3 nucleotides read TGTGCCAGCAGTGAATTGGACAGGGAGGGGTACTACGAGCAGTACTTC.

In its sample, this clonotype was seen many times. This chain uses TRBV6-5 with TRBJ2-7; 11 bases are a match to TRBD1. Trimming at V came to 5 bases and at J to 0 bases, leaving 3 bases not matched to a gene. This CDR3 has 15 amino acids. Germline CDR1 and CDR2: MNHEY and SVGAGI. The CDR3 loop reads CASSRDRGVSYEQYF. In DNA, the CDR3 is TGTGCCAGCAGTCGGGACAGGGGGGTCTCCTACGAGCAGTACTTC.

This chain uses TRBV2 with TRBJ2-2; 13 nucleotides match TRBD2. The CDR3 consists of 16 residues. Germline CDR1 SNHLY, CDR2 FYNNEI. In DNA, the CDR3 is TGTGCTAGAGCCCTCGGACTAGCGGGAGACACCGGGGAGCTGTTTTTT. Translation gives CARALGLAGDTGELFF.

Details on this clonotype: A single base separates this from a much larger clone, so it may be a read error. The conserved phenylalanine or tryptophan normally closing the CDR3 is absent here, so this likely arose from a read error. The gene calls are TRBV3-1 and TRBJ1-1; D not resolved. Germline CDR1 is LGHDT and CDR2 is YNNKEL (reference sequence). The CDR3 is 12 amino acids. Between the trimmed V and J ends, which lost 1 base and 4 bases, there was a span of 4 bases. This CDR3 reads CASSQGSTEAFL. The DNA for the CDR3 is TGTGCCAGCAGCCAAGGGAGCACTGAAGCTTTCCTT.

This clonotype was observed many times. The chain couples TRBV19 to TRBJ2-2; 10 nucleotides align to TRBD1. CDR3 length: 13 residues. CDR1 is LNHDA, CDR2 SQIVND, per germline (reference sequence). The V and J ends lost 4 bases and 15 bases, in that order; junction bases with no gene match: 8. CDR3 sequence (DNA): TGTGCCAGTAGTACGACAGGGGGCGGTACTGTGTTTTTT. Translated, it gives CASSTTGGGTVFF.